This T cell receptor beta chain was recovered during a study of T cell responses to AZD1222 COVID-19 vaccine. Findings of the study overall: Regions left unmutated in variants are reportedly the target of nearly half of spike-specific TCRs.

A word on this clone: Its antigen is not known.

The germline gives CDR1 SQVTM, CDR2 ANQGSEA. The CDR3 contains 14 residues. Trimming stripped 7 bases from V and 3 bases from J, with 16 bases between. Clones were read by immunoSEQ multiplex PCR, and TCRdb kept only the in-frame ones, dropping some. This table has 130,000 to 150,000 clones, around 92% appearing once. The specimen comprised peripheral blood, sampled on day 0 of AZD1222 vaccination. The V gene is TRBV29-1, the J gene TRBJ2-1; D is possibly TRBD1 or TRBD2 (5 bases each). This TCR was sampled from an adult in good health. CDR3 sequence reads: CSGNRDGYYNEQFF. CDR3 nucleotides: TGCAGCGGCAACCGGGACGGATACTACAATGAGCAGTTCTTC.